The rows below give T cell receptor beta chains drawn from one sample of a study of identifying expanded T cells in peripheral blood. The assay was immunoSEQ multiplex PCR, and TCRdb's table has in-frame clones only and misses some. The sample records over 100,000 clones, approximately 90% being singletons. The sample consisted of blood. The receptor source for this set is a person aged 18 to 69 in good health. Both conserved end residues are part of each CDR3. A D gene is named only where the DNA matches it firmly. Rows give clone size only sometimes, using once, few, many, or a class for an expanded clone.

abundance: NA; d_gene: NA; j_gene: TRBJ1-4; v_gene: TRBV9; CDR3nt: TGTGCCAGCACCTCGGATGACAGACCTAATGAAAAACTGTTTTTT; CDR3aa: CASTSDDRPNEKLFF
abundance: NA; d_gene: NA; j_gene: TRBJ1-1; v_gene: TRBV7-9; CDR3nt: TGTGCCAGCAGCTGGACAAACACTGAAGCTTTCTTT; CDR3aa: CASSWTNTEAFF
abundance: NA; d_gene: NA; j_gene: TRBJ1-1; v_gene: TRBV7-8; CDR3nt: TGTGCCAGCAGCTTAGCGCTGGGGTTAACGACTGAAGCTTTCTTT; CDR3aa: CASSLALGLTTEAFF
abundance: NA; d_gene: NA; j_gene: TRBJ2-7; v_gene: TRBV19; CDR3nt: TGTGCCAGTGGAACCGGTGGCCTCGGGGTTGCAGGGGAGCAGTACTTC; CDR3aa: CASGTGGLGVAGEQYF
abundance: NA; d_gene: NA; j_gene: TRBJ1-1; v_gene: TRBV7-2; CDR3nt: TGTGCCAGCAGCTTAGTGGGGCGCAGGGTAACTGAAGCTTTCTTT; CDR3aa: CASSLVGRRVTEAFF
abundance: NA; d_gene: NA; j_gene: TRBJ1-1; v_gene: TRBV30; CDR3nt: TGTGCCTGGAAGAAGGGGGTGAACACTGAAGCTTTCTTT; CDR3aa: CAWKKGVNTEAFF
abundance: NA; d_gene: TRBD1; j_gene: TRBJ2-2; v_gene: TRBV29-1; CDR3nt: TGCAGCGGGTGGGACAGCACCGGGGAGCTGTTTTTT; CDR3aa: CSGWDSTGELFF
abundance: NA; d_gene: NA; j_gene: TRBJ2-7; v_gene: TRBV6-1; CDR3nt: TGTGCCAGCAGTGAAGCGCCTGGGGGGTCGTACGAGCAGTACTTC; CDR3aa: CASSEAPGGSYEQYF
abundance: NA; d_gene: NA; j_gene: TRBJ2-3; v_gene: TRBV10-3; CDR3nt: TGTGCCATCGGTGGGACTCCACCCCCAGATACGCAGTATTTT; CDR3aa: CAIGGTPPPDTQYF
abundance: NA; d_gene: TRBD1; j_gene: TRBJ1-5; v_gene: TRBV7-2; CDR3nt: TGTGCCAGCAGCCTCACCGGGACAGGGAGACATCAGCCCCAGCATTTT; CDR3aa: CASSLTGTGRHQPQHF
abundance: NA; d_gene: NA; j_gene: TRBJ1-1; v_gene: TRBV4-1; CDR3nt: TGCGCCAGCAGCCAAGATCGCCGAGGGGGGAACACTGAAGCTTTCTTT; CDR3aa: CASSQDRRGGNTEAFF
abundance: NA; d_gene: NA; j_gene: TRBJ2-3; v_gene: TRBV7-6; CDR3nt: TGTGCCAGCAGCTTAAATGTCCCCCCGGATACGCAGTATTTT; CDR3aa: CASSLNVPPDTQYF
abundance: NA; d_gene: NA; j_gene: TRBJ1-6; v_gene: TRBV19; CDR3nt: TGTGCCAGTTCCTCAGGGGCCGTCGTACCCCTCCACTTT; CDR3aa: CASSSGAVVPLHF
abundance: NA; d_gene: NA; j_gene: TRBJ2-1; v_gene: TRBV2; CDR3nt: TGTGCCAGCAGTCTAGGTCCCTACAATGAGCAGTTCTTC; CDR3aa: CASSLGPYNEQFF
abundance: NA; d_gene: NA; j_gene: TRBJ1-2; v_gene: TRBV4-1; CDR3nt: TGCGCCAGCAGCCAAGAGTCGGGCTATGGCTACACCTTC; CDR3aa: CASSQESGYGYTF
abundance: NA; d_gene: NA; j_gene: TRBJ1-5; v_gene: TRBV19; CDR3nt: TGTGCCAGTAGTATAGGTCCTCCTGGCCCACAGCCCCAGCATTTT; CDR3aa: CASSIGPPGPQPQHF
abundance: NA; d_gene: NA; j_gene: TRBJ1-2; v_gene: TRBV6-1; CDR3nt: TGTGCCAGCAGTGAACAGTCAGTCTATGGCTACACCTTC; CDR3aa: CASSEQSVYGYTF
abundance: NA; d_gene: NA; j_gene: TRBJ1-2; v_gene: TRBV7-9; CDR3nt: TGTGCCAGCAGCTTTGTAGGGCGGGAAGGCTACACCTTC; CDR3aa: CASSFVGREGYTF
abundance: NA; d_gene: NA; j_gene: TRBJ2-7; v_gene: TRBV6-5; CDR3nt: TGTGCCAGCAGTTACGGCCCGGACTACGAGCAGTACTTC; CDR3aa: CASSYGPDYEQYF
abundance: NA; d_gene: NA; j_gene: TRBJ2-5; v_gene: TRBV5-4; CDR3nt: TGTGCCAGCAGCTTAGAGTTCCAAGAGACCCAGTACTTC; CDR3aa: CASSLEFQETQYF
abundance: NA; d_gene: TRBD1; j_gene: TRBJ1-5; v_gene: TRBV30; CDR3nt: TGTGCCTGGAGTGTACTTGGGACAGGCAGAATGGGCAATCAGCCCCAGCATTTT; CDR3aa: CAWSVLGTGRMGNQPQHF
abundance: few; d_gene: NA; j_gene: TRBJ2-7; v_gene: TRBV11-3; CDR3nt: TGTGCCAGCAGCTTAGGAACGGTCGAGGGCGAGCAGTACTTC; CDR3aa: CASSLGTVEGEQYF
abundance: NA; d_gene: NA; j_gene: TRBJ1-2; v_gene: TRBV30; CDR3nt: TGTGCCTGGAGTGTACTAGGCGACAGTAGAGGAGGCTACACCTTC; CDR3aa: CAWSVLGDSRGGYTF
abundance: NA; d_gene: NA; j_gene: TRBJ2-7; v_gene: TRBV7-2; CDR3nt: TGTGCCAGCAGCTTATCCCCACACGGAGACTACGAGCAGTACTTC; CDR3aa: CASSLSPHGDYEQYF
abundance: NA; d_gene: NA; j_gene: TRBJ2-3; v_gene: TRBV29-1; CDR3nt: TGCAGCACACAACAGATCACAGATACGCAGTATTTT; CDR3aa: CSTQQITDTQYF
abundance: NA; d_gene: NA; j_gene: TRBJ2-7; v_gene: TRBV5-1; CDR3nt: TGCGCCAGCAGCTCTACCCCGACCTACGAGCAGTACTTC; CDR3aa: CASSSTPTYEQYF
abundance: NA; d_gene: TRBD1; j_gene: TRBJ1-2; v_gene: TRBV7-2; CDR3nt: TGTGCCAGCAGTTCAAGACAGGGCAATGGCTACACCTTC; CDR3aa: CASSSRQGNGYTF
abundance: NA; d_gene: NA; j_gene: TRBJ1-1; v_gene: TRBV7-9; CDR3nt: TGTGCCAGCAGCTCACTGATAGACAGGTCGGGAGCTTTCTTT; CDR3aa: CASSSLIDRSGAFF
abundance: few; d_gene: NA; j_gene: TRBJ1-5; v_gene: TRBV19; CDR3nt: TGTGCCAGTACTGGAGGGGATAGCAATCAGCCCCAGCATTTT; CDR3aa: CASTGGDSNQPQHF
abundance: NA; d_gene: NA; j_gene: TRBJ2-2; v_gene: TRBV7-3; CDR3nt: TGTGCCAGCAGCCCGCTAGCGAACACCGGGGAGCTGTTTTTT; CDR3aa: CASSPLANTGELFF